This T cell receptor beta chain is drawn from a study of beta chain features in type 1 diabetes. All of the isolated RNA was reverse transcribed, so expressed TCRB transcripts were sequenced. Here immunoSEQ multiplex PCR was the method, and the copy in TCRdb shows in-frame clones only, minus some. The sample has more than 250,000 clones; 15% are singletons. Turning to this clone: No antigen is known for it.

Study-wide points: Moderate yet significant TCRB CDR3 shortening was seen in Type 1 diabetes patients in all four CD4+ subsets. Diminished insertions and augmented deletions at VDJ junctions characterized type 1 diabetes patients.

Germline CDR1 is MGHDK and CDR2 is SYGVNS. The V gene end was trimmed by 7 bases and the J gene end by 4 bases; junction bases not matched to a gene: 5. The CDR3 loop spans 13 amino acids. The chain employs TRBV25-1 and TRBJ1-1, with 8 bases identical to TRBD1. The source material was naive CD4+ T cells from blood. The sequence was obtained from a man between 18 and 29 years old with type 1 diabetes. The CDR3 sequence is CASTTGVFTEAFF. In DNA, the CDR3 is TGTGCCAGCACGACAGGGGTGTTCACTGAAGCTTTCTTT.